What follows is one T cell receptor (beta chain) and its context. Its antigen is still unknown. Germline V gene data show CDR1 as SGHRS and CDR2 as YFSETQ. The CDR3 is made up of 16 amino acids. The V and J ends lost 0 bases and 4 bases, in that order; junction bases with no gene match: 5. Using immunoSEQ multiplex PCR, the repertoire was profiled, and TCRdb retains in-frame clones only, with some absent. This sample yields 94,000 or so clones, of which about four fifths are seen a single time; approximately 6.4% belongs to the top ten. This sample was taken from a study of radiation and T cells in renal cell carcinoma. Study-level information: Nephrectomy followed 15 Gy stereotactic body radiation by 4 weeks.

Notes on the study in general: In blood, top tumor clones expanded by 2 weeks, shrinking by 4.

Time point given: baseline pretreatment blood. Noted treatment: 15 Gy SBRT to primary tumor, nephrectomy 4 weeks later. Radiation-treated patients gave blood at baseline, week 2 and week 4. The tumor was a clear cell renal cell carcinoma. This receptor was identified in a man in his sixties with renal cell carcinoma. The sequences come from blood, collected from a patient whose treatment included radiotherapy and nephrectomy. The rearrangement joins TRBV5-1 to TRBJ2-1; TRBD2 matches 9 bases. The CDR3 loop is CASSLVAGAAYNEQFF. CDR3 nucleotides: TGCGCCAGCAGCTTGGTAGCGGGAGCGGCTTACAATGAGCAGTTCTTC.